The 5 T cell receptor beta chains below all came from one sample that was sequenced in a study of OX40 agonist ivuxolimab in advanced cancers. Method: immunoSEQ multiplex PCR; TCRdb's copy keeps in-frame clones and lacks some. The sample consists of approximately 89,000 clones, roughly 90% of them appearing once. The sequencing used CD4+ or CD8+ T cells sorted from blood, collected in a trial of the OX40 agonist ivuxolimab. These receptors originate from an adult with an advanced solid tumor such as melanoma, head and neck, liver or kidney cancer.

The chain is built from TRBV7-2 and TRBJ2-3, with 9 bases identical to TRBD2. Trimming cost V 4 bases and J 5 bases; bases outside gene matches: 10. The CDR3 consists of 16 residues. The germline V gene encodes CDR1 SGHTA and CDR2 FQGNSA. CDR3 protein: CASSSGGLAGKDTQYF. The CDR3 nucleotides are TGTGCCAGCAGCTCCGGGGGGCTAGCGGGAAAAGATACGCAGTATTTT.

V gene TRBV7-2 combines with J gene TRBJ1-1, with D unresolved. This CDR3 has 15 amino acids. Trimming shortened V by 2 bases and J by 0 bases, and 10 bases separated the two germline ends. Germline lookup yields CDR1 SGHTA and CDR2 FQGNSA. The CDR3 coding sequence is TGTGCCAGCAGCTTAAGGTTACCCATGAACACTGAAGCTTTCTTT. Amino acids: CASSLRLPMNTEAFF.

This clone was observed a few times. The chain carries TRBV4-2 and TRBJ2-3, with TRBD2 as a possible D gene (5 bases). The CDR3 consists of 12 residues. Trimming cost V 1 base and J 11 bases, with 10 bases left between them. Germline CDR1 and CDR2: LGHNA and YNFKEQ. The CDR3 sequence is CASSQVAYEQYF. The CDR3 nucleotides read TGTGCCAGCAGCCAAGTAGCGTATGAGCAGTATTTT.

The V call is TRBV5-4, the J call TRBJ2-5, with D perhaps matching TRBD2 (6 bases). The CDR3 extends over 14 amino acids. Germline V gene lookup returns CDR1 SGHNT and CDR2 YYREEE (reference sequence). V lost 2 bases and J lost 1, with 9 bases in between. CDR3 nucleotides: TGTGCCAGCAGCTTCGGGCGGGGCCAAGAGACCCAGTACTTC. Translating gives CASSFGRGQETQYF.

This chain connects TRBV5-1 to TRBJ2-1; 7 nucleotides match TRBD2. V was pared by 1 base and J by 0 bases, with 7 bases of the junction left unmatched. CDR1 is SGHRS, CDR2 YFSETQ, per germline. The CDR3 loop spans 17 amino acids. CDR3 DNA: TGCGCCAGCAGCTTGTTTGCTAGCGGAAGCTCCTACAATGAGCAGTTCTTC. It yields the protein CASSLFASGSSYNEQFF. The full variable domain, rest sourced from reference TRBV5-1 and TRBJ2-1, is KAGVTQTPRYLIKTRGQQVTLSCSPISGHRSVSWYQQTPGQGLQFLFEYFSETQRNKGNFPGRFSGRQFSNSRSEMNVSTLELGDSALYLCASSLFASGSSYNEQFFGPGTRLTVL.